This is a list of T cell receptor beta chains from one sample in a study of lymphopenia after photon versus proton radiotherapy. Sequencing used immunoSEQ multiplex PCR; TCRdb keeps in-frame clones, though not all of them. The sample consists of 150,000 or so clones, about 85% of them appearing once. The sequenced sample was peripheral blood, obtained from a patient treated with photon-based radiotherapy. The source of these receptors is a man aged 45-65 years with gastric cancer. Both conserved end residues are trimmed from each CDR3.

J | V | CDR3
TRBJ2-7 | TRBV11-2 | ASRLVRSYEQY
TRBJ1-3 | TRBV28 | ASSFAGGTIY
TRBJ2-1 | TRBV5-4 | ASSFPSGSSYNEQF
TRBJ2-2 | TRBV27 | ASRTTSGIGTGELF
TRBJ1-2 | TRBV10-3 | ANRQSANYGYT
TRBJ2-7 | TRBV19 | ATRGLDRGSYEQY
TRBJ2-1 | TRBV6-5 | ASSPQAGGDNEQF
TRBJ2-1 | TRBV6-5 | ASSPLDYFEQF
TRBJ1-1 | TRBV5-1 | ASSPGARNTEAF
TRBJ2-5 | TRBV5-1 | ASSPRTRGTETQY
TRBJ2-4 | TRBV6-6 | ASSSGGFRNIQY
TRBJ2-3 | TRBV6-1 | ASSELAGSTDTQY
TRBJ2-3 | TRBV7-9 | ASSRTSGRARTDTQY
TRBJ2-3 | TRBV19 | ASSTSGRLADTQY
TRBJ2-7 | TRBV7-9 | ASSLVWAGGGYEQY
TRBJ1-1 | TRBV30 | AWSAGLPNTEAF
TRBJ2-7 | TRBV28 | AHASVFYEQY
TRBJ1-1 | TRBV5-6 | ASSLGDEAF
TRBJ2-7 | TRBV9 | ASSAAGITYEQY
TRBJ2-5 | TRBV6-6 | ASGGQETQY
TRBJ2-7 | TRBV7-8 | ASSRLAGYEQY
TRBJ1-5 | TRBV19 | ASSMGGGYQPQH
TRBJ2-7 | TRBV10-2 | ASRDRGRSYEQY
TRBJ2-7 | TRBV15 | ATSRGPGTALAAEQY
TRBJ2-3 | TRBV15 | ATSRFPGQATDTQY
TRBJ2-1 | TRBV7-9 | ASSRSDEQF
TRBJ2-4 | TRBV7-8 | ASSDSGGKNIQY
TRBJ2-4 | TRBV29-1 | SVEGPGPLKVQY
TRBJ1-1 | TRBV19 | ASSIAGLNTEAF
TRBJ2-2 | TRBV9 | ASSVGVPGTGELF
TRBJ1-1 | TRBV18 | ASSGQSNTEAF
TRBJ1-4 | TRBV2 | AGSGTANEKLF
TRBJ2-7 | TRBV5-1 | ASSLGGIYEQY
TRBJ1-2 | TRBV2 | ASRGLQGGYT
TRBJ1-2 | TRBV6-5 | ASSSEFGYGYT
TRBJ1-2 | TRBV5-6 | ASSSHGARTGYT
TRBJ2-2 | TRBV9 | ASSPQGAGGELF
TRBJ1-1 | TRBV10-3 | AISMSAISDYTEAF
TRBJ1-1 | TRBV20-1 | SALGRTEAF
TRBJ1-5 | TRBV28 | ASSLTSLGQPQH
TRBJ2-7 | TRBV6-5 | ASSYGDRSYEQY
TRBJ2-7 | TRBV6-5 | ASSEPGSSYEQY
TRBJ1-1 | TRBV2 | ASSEGFGRNTEAF
TRBJ2-3 | TRBV4-2 | ASSQENLLAGLTDTQY
TRBJ1-3 | TRBV5-1 | ASSLEAGSGNTIY
TRBJ2-2 | TRBV5-6 | ASSLGLAGSTGELF
TRBJ2-7 | TRBV7-9 | ASSYSGTILSYEQY
TRBJ2-7 | TRBV7-9 | ASSLKPVAGGNSYEQY
TRBJ2-1 | TRBV18 | ASSLGLAEYNEQF
TRBJ1-1 | TRBV6-5 | ASSRGTEAF